Listed below are T cell receptor beta chains from one sample, sequenced in a study of cytomegalovirus exposure and HLA in healthy donors. Sequencing used immunoSEQ multiplex PCR; TCRdb keeps in-frame clones, though not all of them. Found here are about 130,000 clones, more than 70% of them singletons; the top ten hold 6% to 8%. The sample consisted of PBMCs. The receptors stem from a woman in her 30s in good health and CMV-seropositive. CDR3s include the opening cysteine and the closing phenylalanine or tryptophan. The D gene is left open where the match is weak. The size field is filled for only some rows; it gives once, few, many or a size class.

TRBJ2-1	.	TRBD2	TRBV13	TGTGCCAGCAGCTTAGGACTAGCGGGGTACAATGAGCAGTTCTTC	CASSLGLAGYNEQFF
TRBJ2-1	.	TRBD2	TRBV5-4	TGTGCCAGCAGCGTGGGACTAGCGGGAGGGGGTTACAATGAGCAGTTCTTC	CASSVGLAGGGYNEQFF
TRBJ2-7	.	TRBD2	TRBV9	TGTGCCAGCAGCGTATCCGGACTAGCGGGAGGACGCTCCTACGAGCAGTACTTC	CASSVSGLAGGRSYEQYF
TRBJ1-1	.	.	TRBV5-1	TGCGCCAGCAGCTTGTCGGGGGGGAACACTGAAGCTTTCTTT	CASSLSGGNTEAFF
TRBJ2-7	.	TRBD1	TRBV28	TGTGCCAGCAGGTCCCCCGGGACAGGGTTAAATTACGAGCAGTACTTC	CASRSPGTGLNYEQYF
TRBJ1-5	.	.	TRBV6-1	TGTGCCAGCAGGACAGGAAGGGGAAGCAATCAGCCCCAGCATTTT	CASRTGRGSNQPQHF
TRBJ2-7	.	TRBD1	TRBV19	TGTGCCAGTACCTTATCTCGGGACAGCTACGAGCAGTACTTC	CASTLSRDSYEQYF
TRBJ2-5	.	TRBD2	TRBV13	TGTGCCAGCAGCTTATGGACTAGCGGGGTACAAGAGACCCAGTACTTC	CASSLWTSGVQETQYF
TRBJ2-7	few	TRBD1	TRBV6-4	TGTGCCAGCAGTGACTCGACGGACAGGGGGGACGAGCAGTACTTC	CASSDSTDRGDEQYF
TRBJ2-1	.	TRBD1	TRBV15	TGTGCCACCACCCCGGGACAGGGTGGGCATGAGCAGTTCTTC	CATTPGQGGHEQFF